A selection of T cell receptor beta chains follows, all from one sample in a study of blood T cell repertoires in COVID-19. The protocol was immunoSEQ multiplex PCR, while the TCRdb copy is restricted to in-frame clones and leaves out a portion. Here the sample spans roughly 200,000 clones, about 84% being singletons. Source material: peripheral blood. Receptor source: a woman of 80 years or more with COVID-19, enrolled during active disease. The CDR3 runs from the conserved cysteine through the conserved F or W. D genes are given only for firm matches. Rows give clone size only sometimes, using once, few, many, or a class for an expanded clone.

15,NA,TRBJ2-7,TRBV27,NA,CASSLRPEGPYEQYF,TGTGCCAGCAGTTTACGCCCGGAGGGACCCTACGAGCAGTACTTC
17,NA,TRBJ2-2,TRBV11-2,NA,CASTLLWGAPNTGELFF,TGTGCCAGCACCCTCCTTTGGGGAGCTCCGAACACCGGGGAGCTGTTTTTT
16,NA,TRBJ2-5,TRBV18,TRBD2,CASSPGPSGIGETQYF,TGTGCCAGCTCACCAGGACCTAGCGGGATTGGAGAGACCCAGTACTTC
13,NA,TRBJ2-3,TRBV19,TRBD1,CASSPTGTDTQYF,TGTGCCAGTAGTCCGACAGGGACAGATACGCAGTATTTT
16,NA,TRBJ1-1,TRBV25-1,TRBD1,CASSESRTGGETEAFF,TGTGCCAGCAGTGAATCCAGAACAGGGGGCGAAACTGAAGCTTTCTTT
17,once,TRBJ2-5,TRBV29-1,TRBD2,CTTSQSRTGGPEETQYF,TGCACAACGAGTCAATCACGTACGGGAGGGCCCGAGGAGACCCAGTACTTC
12,NA,TRBJ1-2,TRBV10-3,NA,CAIKGDDYGYTF,TGTGCCATCAAGGGGGACGACTATGGCTACACCTTC
11,NA,TRBJ2-5,TRBV2,NA,CASTTQETQYF,TGTGCCAGTACAACGCAAGAGACCCAGTACTTC
14,NA,TRBJ1-1,TRBV5-1,TRBD1,CASSFGQENTEAFF,TGCGCCAGCAGCTTTGGACAGGAAAACACTGAAGCTTTCTTT
15,once,TRBJ2-7,TRBV5-1,TRBD2,CASSLGTSGSYEQYF,TGCGCCAGCAGCTTGGGGACTAGCGGTTCCTACGAGCAGTACTTC
14,NA,TRBJ1-1,TRBV5-1,NA,CASSLGGGDTEAFF,TGCGCCAGCAGCTTGGGAGGAGGCGACACTGAAGCTTTCTTT
12,NA,TRBJ1-2,TRBV5-4,NA,CASSLQGYGYTF,TGTGCCAGCAGCCTACAGGGTTATGGCTACACCTTC
13,NA,TRBJ1-5,TRBV29-1,TRBD1,CSVGRDSGQPQHF,TGCAGCGTTGGAAGGGACAGTGGACAGCCCCAGCATTTT
15,once,TRBJ1-6,TRBV6-5,NA,CASSYDYRVNSPLHF,TGTGCCAGCAGTTACGATTACAGGGTTAATTCACCCCTCCACTTT
13,NA,TRBJ1-2,TRBV6-5,NA,CASRTGISYGYTF,TGTGCCAGCAGGACGGGAATTAGCTATGGCTACACCTTC
15,once,TRBJ1-2,TRBV19,NA,CASSIGKVRTYGYTF,TGTGCCAGTAGTATCGGGAAGGTCAGAACCTATGGCTACACCTTC
12,NA,TRBJ2-1,TRBV3-1/TRBV3-2,TRBD1,CASSFGDSEQFF,TGTGCCAGCAGTTTTGGGGACAGTGAGCAGTTCTTC
14,NA,TRBJ2-7,TRBV7-9,TRBD1,CASSPQDRGYEQYF,TGTGCCAGCAGCCCCCAGGACAGGGGCTACGAGCAGTACTTC
15,NA,TRBJ2-6,TRBV5-5,NA,CASSAGISGANVLTF,TGTGCCAGCAGCGCAGGGATCTCTGGGGCCAACGTCCTGACTTTC
17,NA,TRBJ2-1,TRBV4-1,TRBD2,CASSLSAAGGGYNEQFF,TGCGCCAGCAGCCTCTCCGCGGCGGGGGGGGGCTACAATGAGCAGTTCTTC
15,NA,TRBJ1-3,TRBV28,NA,CASSSPHASGNTIYF,TGTGCCAGCAGTTCTCCACATGCCTCTGGAAACACCATATATTTT
15,NA,TRBJ2-5,TRBV11-1,TRBD1,CASSSGWDRGQTQYF,TGTGCCAGCAGCTCGGGTTGGGACAGGGGACAGACCCAGTACTTC
13,NA,TRBJ2-1,TRBV12-3/TRBV12-4,NA,CASSREAPHEQFF,TGTGCCAGCAGCCGGGAAGCCCCCCATGAGCAGTTCTTC
13,NA,TRBJ2-1,TRBV7-8,NA,CASSLRQSNEQFF,TGTGCCAGCAGCTTGAGGCAGAGTAATGAGCAGTTCTTC
15,NA,TRBJ2-1,TRBV5-1,NA,CASSRNTPGYNEQFF,TGCGCCAGCAGCCGAAACACCCCCGGGTACAATGAGCAGTTCTTC
13,few,TRBJ1-1,TRBV6-5,NA,CASDPGGGTEAFF,TGTGCCAGCGATCCTGGGGGGGGGACTGAAGCTTTCTTT
14,many,TRBJ2-7,TRBV11-2,TRBD2,CASSLAGGAYEQYF,TGTGCCAGCAGTCTCGCCGGGGGGGCCTACGAGCAGTACTTC
15,NA,TRBJ1-5,TRBV2,NA,CASSVSPRGNQPQHF,TGTGCCAGCAGTGTCTCACCGAGAGGAAATCAGCCCCAGCATTTT
15,NA,TRBJ1-1,TRBV7-8,NA,CASSILPRGNTEAFF,TGTGCCAGCAGCATTCTACCCAGGGGGAACACTGAAGCTTTCTTT
14,NA,TRBJ1-1,TRBV20-1,TRBD1,CSASRGLRNTEAFF,TGCAGTGCTAGTAGGGGGCTTCGGAACACTGAAGCTTTCTTT
13,NA,TRBJ2-3,TRBV12-3/TRBV12-4,NA,CASSLGGADTQYF,TGTGCCAGCAGTTTAGGGGGGGCAGATACGCAGTATTTT
13,NA,TRBJ2-1,TRBV5-1,NA,CASSSSSYNEQFF,TGCGCCAGCAGCTCCAGCTCCTACAATGAGCAGTTCTTC
13,once,TRBJ2-4,TRBV7-6,NA,CASSGQGGGIQYF,TGTGCCAGCAGCGGTCAGGGTGGTGGCATTCAGTACTTC
13,few,TRBJ2-7,TRBV7-6,NA,CASSLGGNNEQYF,TGTGCCAGCAGCTTAGGCGGGAACAACGAGCAGTACTTC
14,NA,TRBJ2-7,TRBV5-7,NA,CASAFVPSHDEQYF,TGTGCCAGCGCCTTTGTGCCTAGCCACGACGAGCAGTACTTC
13,NA,TRBJ2-2,TRBV27,NA,CASSLEGAGELFF,TGTGCCAGCAGTTTGGAGGGGGCGGGGGAGCTGTTTTTT
15,NA,TRBJ2-3,TRBV7-3,TRBD1,CASSSLGQSADTQYF,TGTGCCAGCAGCTCCCTGGGACAGAGCGCAGATACGCAGTATTTT
12,once,TRBJ2-1,TRBV12-3/TRBV12-4,NA,CASSPLGEAKFF,TGTGCCAGCAGCCCCCTGGGGGAGGCTAAGTTCTTC
12,NA,TRBJ1-1,TRBV9,NA,CASSVGYTEAFF,TGTGCCAGCAGCGTCGGGTACACTGAAGCTTTCTTT
15,NA,TRBJ2-1,TRBV5-4,TRBD2,CASSLASGGANEQFF,TGTGCCAGCAGCTTGGCCAGCGGGGGGGCCAATGAGCAGTTCTTC
16,NA,TRBJ2-3,TRBV24-1,TRBD2,CATSDTRLAGRDTQYF,TGTGCCACCAGTGATACCCGACTAGCGGGGAGGGATACGCAGTATTTT
13,NA,TRBJ2-1,TRBV3-1/TRBV3-2,NA,CASTTGGAHEQFF,TGTGCCAGCACAACAGGGGGGGCCCATGAGCAGTTCTTC
14,NA,TRBJ1-1,TRBV5-1,NA,CASSEDRSYNGAFF,TGCGCCAGCAGCGAAGACAGGTCCTACAACGGGGCTTTCTTT
18,few,TRBJ2-2,TRBV5-5,TRBD2,CASSTGTSGSYIGGELFF,TGTGCCAGCAGCACTGGGACTAGCGGGAGTTATATTGGCGGGGAGCTGTTTTTT
16,NA,TRBJ2-1,TRBV21-1,NA,CASSKGGPLGYNEQFF,TGTGCCAGCAGCAAGGGTGGGCCGCTGGGCTACAATGAGCAGTTCTTC
14,NA,TRBJ1-5,TRBV19,NA,CASNLGEGSWPQHF,TGTGCCAGTAACCTCGGCGAGGGATCCTGGCCCCAGCATTTT
13,NA,TRBJ2-2,TRBV10-3,NA,CAIASPNTGELFF,TGTGCCATCGCTAGCCCGAACACCGGGGAGCTGTTTTTT
18,NA,TRBJ2-3,TRBV4-1,TRBD2,CASSQWTSGVPSTDTQYF,TGCGCCAGCAGCCAATGGACTAGCGGGGTTCCTAGCACAGATACGCAGTATTTT
13,NA,TRBJ2-4,TRBV2,NA,CASSPLAKNIQYF,TGTGCCAGCAGCCCCCTAGCCAAAAACATTCAGTACTTC
12,NA,TRBJ1-2,TRBV12-3/TRBV12-4,NA,CASTAGGVGYTF,TGTGCCAGCACGGCGGGTGGGGTTGGCTACACCTTC
15,NA,TRBJ2-3,TRBV7-2,TRBD1,CASSLGGQGGNTQYF,TGTGCCAGCAGCTTAGGGGGACAGGGGGGGAATACGCAGTATTTT
16,NA,TRBJ1-3,TRBV5-4,TRBD1,CASSLAGTVSGNTIYF,TGTGCCAGCAGCTTGGCCGGGACAGTCTCTGGAAACACCATATATTTT
14,NA,TRBJ1-1,TRBV5-1,TRBD1,CASSSGTANTEAFF,TGCGCCAGCAGCTCTGGGACAGCGAACACTGAAGCTTTCTTT
14,once,TRBJ2-1,TRBV18,NA,CASSPGLRGGEQFF,TGTGCCAGCTCACCCGGGCTCAGGGGTGGAGAGCAGTTCTTC
13,NA,TRBJ1-1,TRBV7-9,TRBD1,CASSQGTGTEAFF,TGTGCCAGCAGCCAAGGGACAGGCACTGAAGCTTTCTTT